This T cell receptor beta chain was profiled in a study of cytomegalovirus exposure and HLA in healthy donors listed by TCRdb under 2017. Broadly, across the study: An earlier analysis of approximately 640 of the donors reported about 250 Gb of sequence data and 120 million or so unique TCR beta sequences from about 179 million T cells. An early release that covered roughly 600 HLA-typed donors contained approximately 300 gigabases of sequencing data and tens of millions of unique TCR sequences. The genetic ancestry cluster associated with self-reported Caucasian donors included over 65% of the approximately 400 genotyped donors. The aim of the study was to test whether cataloging public T cell receptors could identify signatures of past pathogen exposure. The study used immunosequencing to profile the T cell repertoires of more than 650 subjects and linked those repertoires to cytomegalovirus serostatus. Along with the approximately 700-subject first cohort, a separate validation cohort of approximately 110 different subjects was used. High-throughput TCR immunosequencing, statistical association of individual TCRs with disease status, and machine learning were combined to predict cytomegalovirus infection status. A later analysis re-examined previously published TCR beta repertoires from just over 650 donors and added high-resolution HLA genotyping to investigate patterns of TCR occurrence. Rather than drawing on any new phenotypic data, the later analysis identified candidate immune exposures from TCR beta sequences and the way those sequences occurred across donors. An earlier analysis of 500 to 650 of the donors applied high-throughput TCR beta sequencing to assess whether each TCR beta V gene segment acted as functional or pseudogenic. Alongside the repertoire data, information on donor age, sex, ethnicity and CMV serostatus was compiled. Genome-wide SNP genotypes for about 60% of the 666 donors were used in a later genetic analysis, which treated that subset as a discovery cohort. Every repertoire in the discovery cohort had been generated on one and the same sequencing platform. Class I and class II HLA loci were covered by the typing at four-digit resolution. The number of donors typed differed by locus, with about 620-630 for A, B, C, DRB1 and DQB1, roughly 520 for DQA1, 600 to 610 for DPA1, and some 440 for DPB1. Because of strong linkage in the cohort, five DR-DQ haplotypes were treated as single units for association and clustering. Across 300 to 400 genotyped donors of the cohort, an average of roughly 200,000 unique TCR beta nucleotide sequences per donor were sequenced, and roughly a sixth of those sequences were non-productive.

Regarding this clone: Which antigen it targets is not known. No much larger clonotype is one base removed from it; base qualities were not supplied.

The paper's findings and limits, for the study overall: Some IMGT-functional V segments, including TRBV6-2 and TRBV6-3, could not be told apart with the 87-base-pair reads, so those segments were excluded. The classifier was reported to diagnose cytomegalovirus status with high specificity and sensitivity in both the original and validation cohorts. Because counts were too low, some 16 rarely observed V segments, including chromosome 9 orphons, were excluded from the earlier analysis of a few hundred of the donors. Most TCR sequences were observed very rarely across donors, whereas some public TCRs were present in many individuals. In a later analysis, most CMV-associated TCR beta chains were found to appear HLA-restricted, with HLA associations seemingly driven largely by CMV exposure. Several of the top co-occurrence clusters appeared to be linked to parvovirus B19, influenza, CMV and Epstein-Barr virus, according to a later analysis. The only immune exposure information available for the cohort was CMV serostatus. When HLA alleles, especially DR and DQ, strongly co-occurred, TCR associations were difficult to assign to individual alleles. Because some donors lacked HLA typing at each locus, the association tests relied only on the typed subset. Roughly uniform sequencing depth across donors was assumed in presence/absence analyses, although this assumption may not hold. In a later genetic analysis, fewer N-insertions in productive TCRs were reported among donors in an Asian-associated ancestry cluster than the roughly 670-donor mean. A later analysis found that HLA-associated TCR beta chains were more clonally expanded and had lower generation probabilities than equally common non-associated chains. Linkage disequilibrium might explain the correlated functional status among segregating V segments, but an unknown experimental factor could not be excluded. In a later genetic analysis, a missense DCLRE1C variant was associated with V-gene and J-gene trimming of TCR beta chains, and the association was replicated in an independent cohort. In the study, about 150 TCR beta chains were listed as associated with cytomegalovirus. It was suggested by the authors that the approach could potentially be generalized to other disease states and immunological phenotypes. A further reported finding was that TCR beta sequences accurately predicted the HLA-A and HLA-B alleles for most subjects in the first cohort. A group of highly shared sequence variants was considered likely to be a technical artifact of the sequencing pipeline. At a false discovery rate of 0.05, a later analysis linked some 17,000 TCR beta sequences to specific HLA alleles. An earlier analysis of around 540 of the donors showed that most TCR beta V segments appeared in productive rearrangements either about 90% or about 30% of the time, which broadly matched IMGT annotations. In a later analysis, the rate of TCR association differed among HLA loci, with DRB1 alleles having the most associated TCRs and HLA-C alleles having the fewest. In vitro tests confirmed that a few of the cytomegalovirus-associated TCR beta chains recognize cytomegalovirus antigens. The cohort was sequenced for TCR beta chains only, and without alpha or paired-chain data the features that could be detected were limited.

The cohort consisted of approximately 670 healthy bone marrow donors. At the time of sampling, all cohort members were nominally healthy, though unrecorded immune exposures were likely present. The donor was CMV seropositive and was included in the group of some 290 seropositive cohort members. Every donor gave a peripheral blood sample, and the peripheral blood mononuclear cells from that sample were used for TCR beta sequencing. Genomic DNA was extracted from the blood cell samples with the Qiagen DNeasy Blood Extraction Kit. The library was produced with the immunoSEQ multiplex PCR assay. For the multiplex PCR, a mixture combining 60 forward primers for TCR Vbeta segments and 13 reverse primers for TCR Jbeta segments was used. The CDR3 region of rearranged TCR beta genes was amplified from genomic DNA with a multiplex PCR assay. On the Illumina HiSeq System, the amplified TCR beta libraries were sequenced as 87-base-pair reads. Per the source publication's procedure: Across the 500 to 750 repertoires, a later analysis counted 75 million to 90 million unique TCR beta chains, roughly 11 million of which were shared by at least two donors. To remove PCR and sequencing errors, raw reads were error-corrected and collapsed into unique sequences using a nearest-neighbor algorithm that merged closely related sequences. Alignment of CDR3 sequences to IMGT reference sequences was used to assign V, D and J gene segments. Each retained sequence needed at least a six-nucleotide match to both a V gene segment and a J gene segment. A rearrangement was called productive if the CDR3 had no stop codons and remained in frame with V and J, and every other rearrangement was called non-productive. Following IMGT convention, CDR3 was defined as the stretch from the second conserved V-encoded cysteine up to the conserved J-encoded phenylalanine. The earlier analysis of 500 to 750 of the donors excluded any sequence lacking an unambiguous match to a single V gene segment. In an earlier analysis of approximately 590 of the donors, V segments were called functional above 56.7% productive rearrangements and were called segregating when the between-donor standard deviation exceeded 5%. A statistical classification framework was developed to diagnose cytomegalovirus status using the catalog of TCR beta chain sequences. A later analysis assigned V and J genes by comparing TCR nucleotide sequences with IMGT/GENE-DB human TR gene sequences. In a later analysis, CDR3 sequences and most-parsimonious VDJ recombination scenarios were assigned using the TCRdist pipeline. In a later analysis, every TCR beta chain was defined by the combination of its CDR3 amino acid sequence and its V-gene family, and reads without a unique V-gene family were dropped. As a way to deal with suspected cross-contamination and a sequencing artifact, a later analysis dropped hundreds of nucleotide sequences that were highly shared and had low generation probability. In a later analysis, a clonal expansion index was calculated for each public chain from normalized within-repertoire ranks of inferred template counts. A later analysis computed generation probabilities with a VDJ recombination model fitted to out-of-frame rearrangements, and checked the results against IGoR. A later analysis scored TCR-TCR, TCR-HLA and TCR-CMV co-occurrence with hypergeometric tests, applying a repertoire-size bias correction to TCR pairs. A later analysis estimated false discovery rates by permuting HLA or CMV assignments 20 times. A later analysis grouped co-occurring TCRs with DBSCAN, adding TCRdist sequence similarity when clustering within HLA-allele-positive subsets. Repertoires with fewer than 30,000 or more than 120,000 public chains, plus five repertoires with anomalous nucleotide sharing, were excluded from co-occurrence clustering. This is the immuneACCESS table as TCRdb keeps it, with only in-frame sequences that have V and J called. A part of the clones is gone; compared with another copy, unresolved V genes explain less than half, and the rest is unexplained. V and J calls and clone size come straight from that table; D and trimming were deduced from the DNA. Within this sample are 120,000 or so clones, with approximately 82% of them counted one time only. Around 15% of the sample lies in the top ten.

Measured from the cysteine to the phenylalanine, the CDR3 is 17 residues long. CDR3 DNA only is kept here, 51 bases in frame from base 1. Taken from the germline V gene, the CDR1 and CDR2 loops are MDHEN and SYDVKM. Relative to germline, V is missing 6 bases and J is missing 3 bases, with 13 bases of the junction outside any gene match. Sequenced material: PBMCs. Recombination linked TRBV28 to TRBJ1-2, with 10 bases aligning to TRBD1. The TCR originated in a man aged 30-40 years in good health and CMV-seropositive. The CDR3 sequence is CASRKTTGGWLDYGYTF. The DNA is as follows: TGTGCCAGCAGGAAAACGACAGGGGGCTGGTTGGACTATGGCTACACCTTC.